The 9 T cell receptor beta chains below come from one sample, sequenced in a study of shared clonotypes between healthy human individuals (dated by TCRdb to 2020 to 2022). The library was produced with the immunoSEQ multiplex PCR assay. TCRdb obtained this table from immuneACCESS and retained in-frame rearrangements with V and J assigned. These tables miss some clones; where compared with another copy, unresolved V genes account for less than half of the shortfall, and the remainder is unexplained. The sample contains over a million clones, more than 95% of them found a single time. The ten largest clones add up to approximately 1.2% of the sample. Sequencing was carried out using naive CD4+ T cells sorted from blood. In light of the paper, this sample's cell subset or site label describes: CD45RA+ positively selected. The receptors stem from a man in his thirties or forties in good health.

This clone has a single count. The V call is TRBV6-5, the J call TRBJ2-6; D is uncertain. Germline CDR1 and CDR2: MNHEY and SVGAGI. V was cut by 7 bases and J by 0 bases, with 4 bases left in between. CDR3 length: 13 amino acids. The CDR3 coding sequence is TGTGCCAGCAAACGCTCTGGGGCCAACGTCCTGACTTTC. It codes for CASKRSGANVLTF.

The V and J genes are TRBV15 and TRBJ2-3; TRBD2 matches at 8 bases. This CDR3 comprises 19 residues. CDR1 and CDR2 from the germline V gene are LNHNV and YYDKDF (reference sequence). The V and J ends lost 5 bases and 0 bases, in that order; junction bases with no gene match: 16. The DNA of the CDR3 is TGTGCCACCAGCTTGGGGGCTCCCTGGACTAGCCCTAGCACAGATACGCAGTATTTT. Translated: CATSLGAPWTSPSTDTQYF.

The rearrangement joins TRBV9 to TRBJ2-2, with TRBD2 matching over 7 bases. CDR1 SGDLS and CDR2 YYNGEE come from the germline V gene. With V trimmed by 1 base and J by 2 bases, 11 bases remained unmatched. The length of the CDR3 is 18 residues. Written as DNA, the CDR3 is TGTGCCAGCAGCGTACTTGGTGGGAGGGCTGGTAACACCGGGGAGCTGTTTTTT. It yields the protein CASSVLGGRAGNTGELFF.

The chain employs TRBV4-1 and TRBJ1-2; 9 nucleotides match TRBD1. The germline CDR1 and CDR2 sequences are MGHRA and YSYEKL. The CDR3 runs 15 residues. J was trimmed by 0 bases and V by 2 bases; bases with no gene match: 1. The CDR3 spells CASSQRDRANYGYTF. The CDR3 region has the DNA TGCGCCAGCAGCCAACGGGACAGGGCTAACTATGGCTACACCTTC.

V is TRBV18 and J is TRBJ2-3, with a weak D call TRBD2 (5 bases). Deletions cut 3 bases from V and 4 bases from J, with 20 bases between. CDR1 is KGHSH, CDR2 LQKENI, per germline. This CDR3 spans 17 amino acids. CDR3: CASSPLPQTNKADTQYF. The CDR3 DNA is TGTGCCAGCTCACCCCTACCCCAGACTAACAAGGCAGATACGCAGTATTTT. The whole variable domain, filled in from reference TRBV18 and TRBJ2-3, reads NAGVMQNPRHLVRRRGQEARLRCSPMKGHSHVYWYRQLPEEGLKFMVYLQKENIIDESGMPKERFSAEFPKEGPSILRIQQVVRGDSAAYFCASSPLPQTNKADTQYFGPGTRLTVL.

This clone was found once. The chain carries TRBV2 and TRBJ2-3; D is unclear. The CDR3 runs to 13 residues. The germline V gene has CDR1 SNHLY and CDR2 FYNNEI. V was clipped by 3 bases and J by 3 bases, with 7 bases between them. CDR3 sequence reads: CASSEDVTDTQYF. The CDR3 bases are TGTGCCAGCAGTGAGGACGTAACAGATACGCAGTATTTT.

The CDR3 loop reads CASSPHKATEAFF. The CDR3, as DNA: TGCGCCAGCAGCCCGCATAAGGCTACTGAAGCTTTCTTT. The chain recombines TRBV5-1 with TRBJ1-1; unclear D gene. This CDR3 is built from 13 residues. V lost 4 bases to trimming and J lost 5 bases, with 12 bases between them. Germline lookup yields CDR1 SGHRS and CDR2 YFSETQ.

The chain employs TRBV11-2 and TRBJ1-1, with D perhaps matching TRBD1 (5 bases). Trimming pared 1 base from V and 0 bases from J, leaving 12 bases between. Germline CDR1 is SGHAT and CDR2 is FQNNGV. The CDR3 is 16 residues long. The DNA of the CDR3 is TGTGCCAGCAGCTTAGGGGGCGGCGGGATGAACACTGAAGCTTTCTTT. Its translation is CASSLGGGGMNTEAFF. Full variable domain (remainder filled in from reference TRBV11-2 and TRBJ1-1): EAGVAQSPRYKIIEKRQSVAFWCNPISGHATLYWYQQILGQGPKLLIQFQNNGVVDDSQLPKDRFSAERLKGVDSTLKIQPAKLEDSAVYLCASSLGGGGMNTEAFFGQGTRLTVV.

The chain employs TRBV6-1 and TRBJ1-2; D is unclear. Trimming took off 6 bases at V and 10 bases at J, with 21 bases between the two ends. CDR1 and CDR2 (germline): MNHNS, SASEGT. CDR3 length: 14 amino acids. CDR3 sequence: CASRAGPRGSDYTF. DNA for the CDR3: TGTGCCAGCAGGGCCGGGCCGCGGGGTTCTGACTACACCTTC.